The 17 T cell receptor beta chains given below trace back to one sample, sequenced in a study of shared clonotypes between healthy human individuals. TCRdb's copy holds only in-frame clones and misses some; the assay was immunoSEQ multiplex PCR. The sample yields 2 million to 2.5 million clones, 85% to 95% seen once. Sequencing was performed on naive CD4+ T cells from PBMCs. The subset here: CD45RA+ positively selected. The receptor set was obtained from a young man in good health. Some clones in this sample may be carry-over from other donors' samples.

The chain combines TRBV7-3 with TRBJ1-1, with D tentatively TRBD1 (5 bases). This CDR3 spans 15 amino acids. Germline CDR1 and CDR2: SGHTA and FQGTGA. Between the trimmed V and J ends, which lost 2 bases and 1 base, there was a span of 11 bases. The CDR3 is CASSLQAGWNTEAFF. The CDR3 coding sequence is TGTGCCAGCAGCTTACAGGCAGGGTGGAACACTGAAGCTTTCTTT. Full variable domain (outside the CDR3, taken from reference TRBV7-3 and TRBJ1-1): GAGVSQTPSNKVTEKGKYVELRCDPISGHTALYWYRQSLGQGPEFLIYFQGTGAADDSGLPNDRFFAVRPEGSVSTLKIQRTERGDSAVYLCASSLQAGWNTEAFFGQGTRLTVV.

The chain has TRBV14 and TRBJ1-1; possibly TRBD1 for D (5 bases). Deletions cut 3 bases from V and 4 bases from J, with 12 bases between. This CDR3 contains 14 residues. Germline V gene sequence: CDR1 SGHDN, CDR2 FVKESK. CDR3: CASSQVWGTTEAFF. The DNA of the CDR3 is TGTGCCAGCAGCCAGGTCTGGGGGACCACTGAAGCTTTCTTT.

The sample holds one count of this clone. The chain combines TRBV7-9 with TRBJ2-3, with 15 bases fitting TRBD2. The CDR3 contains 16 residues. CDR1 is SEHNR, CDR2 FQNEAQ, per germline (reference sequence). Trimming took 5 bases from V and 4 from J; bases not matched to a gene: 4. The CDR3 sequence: CASSARTSGRADTQYF. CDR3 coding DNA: TGTGCCAGCAGCGCCCGGACTAGCGGGAGGGCAGATACGCAGTATTTT.

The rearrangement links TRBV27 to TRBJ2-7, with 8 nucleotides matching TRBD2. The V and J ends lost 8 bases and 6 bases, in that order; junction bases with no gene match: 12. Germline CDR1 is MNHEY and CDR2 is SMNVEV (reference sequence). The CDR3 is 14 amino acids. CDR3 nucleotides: TGTGCCAGCGGGGGGGCGGGAGGTCCTTTCGAGCAGTACTTC. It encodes CASGGAGGPFEQYF.

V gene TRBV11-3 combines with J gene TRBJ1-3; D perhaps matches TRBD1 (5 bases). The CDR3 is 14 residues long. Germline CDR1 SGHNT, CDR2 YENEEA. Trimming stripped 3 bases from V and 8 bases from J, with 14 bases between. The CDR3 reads CASSLGRVGDTIYF. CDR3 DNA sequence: TGTGCCAGCAGCTTGGGGCGAGTTGGGGACACCATATATTTT.

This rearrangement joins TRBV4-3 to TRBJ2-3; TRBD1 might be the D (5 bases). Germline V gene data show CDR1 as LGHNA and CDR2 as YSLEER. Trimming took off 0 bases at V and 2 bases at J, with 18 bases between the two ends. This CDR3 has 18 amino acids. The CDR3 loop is CASSQDLLRGTSTDTQYF. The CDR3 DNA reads TGCGCCAGCAGCCAAGATCTTTTAAGGGGAACTTCCACAGATACGCAGTATTTT.

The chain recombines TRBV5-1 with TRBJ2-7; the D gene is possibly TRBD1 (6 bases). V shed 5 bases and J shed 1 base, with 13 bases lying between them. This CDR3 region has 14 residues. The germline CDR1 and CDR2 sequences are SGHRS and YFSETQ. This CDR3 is CASSAQDRSYEQYF. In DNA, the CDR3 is TGCGCCAGCAGTGCCCAGGACAGATCCTACGAGCAGTACTTC.

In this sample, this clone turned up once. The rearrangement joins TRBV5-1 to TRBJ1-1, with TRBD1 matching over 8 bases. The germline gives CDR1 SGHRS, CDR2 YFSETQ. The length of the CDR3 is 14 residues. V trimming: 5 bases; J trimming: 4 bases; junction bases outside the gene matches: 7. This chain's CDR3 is CASRKGQGGTEAFF. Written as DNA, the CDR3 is TGCGCCAGCAGAAAAGGACAGGGCGGCACTGAAGCTTTCTTT.

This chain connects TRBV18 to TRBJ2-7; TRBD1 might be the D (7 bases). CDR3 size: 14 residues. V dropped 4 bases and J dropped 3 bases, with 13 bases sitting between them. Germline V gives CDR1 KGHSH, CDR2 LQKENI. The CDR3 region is CASSRQGLGYEQYF. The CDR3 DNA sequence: TGTGCCAGCTCACGACAGGGACTCGGCTACGAGCAGTACTTC.

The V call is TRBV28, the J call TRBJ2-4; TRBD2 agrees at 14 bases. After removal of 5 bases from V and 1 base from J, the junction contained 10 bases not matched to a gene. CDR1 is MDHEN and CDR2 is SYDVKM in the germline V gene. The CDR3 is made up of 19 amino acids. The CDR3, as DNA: TGTGCCAGCAGTACTGGGACTAGCGGGAGTGGGTTGGCCAAAAACATTCAGTACTTC. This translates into CASSTGTSGSGLAKNIQYF.

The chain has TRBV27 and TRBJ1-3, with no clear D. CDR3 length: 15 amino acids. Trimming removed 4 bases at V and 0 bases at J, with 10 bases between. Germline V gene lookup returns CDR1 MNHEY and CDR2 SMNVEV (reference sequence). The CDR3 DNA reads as TGTGCCAGCAGTTCCCCGGGCCACTCTGGAAACACCATATATTTT. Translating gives CASSSPGHSGNTIYF.

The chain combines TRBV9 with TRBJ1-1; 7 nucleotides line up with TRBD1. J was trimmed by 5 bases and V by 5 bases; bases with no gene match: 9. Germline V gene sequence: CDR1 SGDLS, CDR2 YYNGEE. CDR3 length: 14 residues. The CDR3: CASRRQGLGTEAFF. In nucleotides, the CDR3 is TGTGCCAGCAGAAGACAGGGCCTCGGAACTGAAGCTTTCTTT.

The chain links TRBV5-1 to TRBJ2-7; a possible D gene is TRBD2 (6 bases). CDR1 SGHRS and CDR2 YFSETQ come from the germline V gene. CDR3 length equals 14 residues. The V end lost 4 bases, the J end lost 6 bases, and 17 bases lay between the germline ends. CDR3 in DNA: TGCGCCAGCAGCCCCCTTCGTGCGGGGCTCGAGCAGTACTTC. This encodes CASSPLRAGLEQYF.

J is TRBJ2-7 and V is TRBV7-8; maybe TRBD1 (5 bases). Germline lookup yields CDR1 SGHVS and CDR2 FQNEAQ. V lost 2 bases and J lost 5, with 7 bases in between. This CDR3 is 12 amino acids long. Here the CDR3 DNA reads TGTGCCAGCAGCTTACCAGGGAACGAGCAGTACTTC. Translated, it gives CASSLPGNEQYF.

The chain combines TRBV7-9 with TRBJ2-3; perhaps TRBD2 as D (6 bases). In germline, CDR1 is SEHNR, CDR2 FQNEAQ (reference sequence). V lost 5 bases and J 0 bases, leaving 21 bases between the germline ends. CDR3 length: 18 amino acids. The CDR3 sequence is CASSPFSGSTKSTDTQYF. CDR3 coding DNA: TGTGCCAGCAGCCCCTTTAGCGGCTCAACTAAAAGCACAGATACGCAGTATTTT.

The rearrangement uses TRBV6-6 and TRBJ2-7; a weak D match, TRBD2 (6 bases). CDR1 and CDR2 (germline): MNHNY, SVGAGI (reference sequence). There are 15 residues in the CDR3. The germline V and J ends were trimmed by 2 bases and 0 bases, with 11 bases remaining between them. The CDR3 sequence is CASSYASGSSYEQYF. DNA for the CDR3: TGTGCCAGCAGTTACGCTTCCGGGAGCTCCTACGAGCAGTACTTC.

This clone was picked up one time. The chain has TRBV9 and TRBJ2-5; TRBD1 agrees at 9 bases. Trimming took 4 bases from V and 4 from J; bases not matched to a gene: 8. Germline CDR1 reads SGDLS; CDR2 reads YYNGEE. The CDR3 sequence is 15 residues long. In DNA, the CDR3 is TGTGCCAGCAGCACCCAGGGACAGGGCGGAGAGACCCAGTACTTC. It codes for CASSTQGQGGETQYF.